This entry concerns a single TCR beta chain. The data were obtained in a study of blood T cell repertoires in COVID-19. How the authors handled the data: Cell counts per sample came from amplifying reference gene primers. TCRdb's copy holds only in-frame clones and misses some; the assay was immunoSEQ multiplex PCR. The V and J calls and clone size were taken over from that table, and D and trimming were inferred from the DNA. The sample holds about 190,000 clones, around 90% seen once. Trimming cost V 8 bases and J 4 bases, with 9 bases left between them. CDR1 is MNHEY, CDR2 SVGAGI, per germline. The CDR3 is 12 residues long.

This clonotype was obtained from a man aged 35 to 55 with acute or convalescent COVID-19. The V and J genes are TRBV6-5 and TRBJ1-3, with D maybe TRBD1 (5 bases). Sequenced: peripheral blood. The CDR3 bases are TGTGCCAGCGGCTACAGGGGAAACACCATATATTTT. As protein: CASGYRGNTIYF.